This T cell receptor (beta chain) emerged from a study of blood T cell repertoires in COVID-19. Study-level information: Whether acute or convalescent, the COVID-19 samples came from the United States, Italy and Spain. Sources were T cells, B-cell-depleted T cells, or PBMCs; the material itself was cDNA or gDNA.

This clone was seen a handful of times. Cohorts were determined from participant-reported clinical history. The recovered donors of Cohort 3 showed two negative PCRs, clearance, or symptom resolution. The method was immunoSEQ multiplex PCR; TCRdb's version includes in-frame clones alone and lacks a portion of them. The table records 140,000 to 150,000 clones, around 81% of them present only once. V lost 0 bases, J lost 4 bases, and 3 bases stayed unmatched. The CDR3 has 16 residues. Germline assignment: CDR1 LNHDA and CDR2 SQIVND (reference sequence). The sequence came from a woman in her thirties or forties who had recovered from COVID-19. The rearrangement links TRBV19 to TRBJ2-1; TRBD2 matches 10 bases. The sequencing sample was made of PBMCs or T cells enriched from blood (not recorded which). The CDR3 reads CASSIDVTSGYNEQFF. The CDR3 bases are TGTGCCAGTAGTATAGACGTGACTAGCGGGTACAATGAGCAGTTCTTC.